This T cell receptor (beta chain) was recorded in a study of cytomegalovirus exposure and HLA in healthy donors. Generated by immunoSEQ multiplex PCR, the TCRdb table keeps only in-frame clones and is missing some. The sample records around 120,000 clones, 85% to 90% being singletons. From germline, CDR1 is SGHKS and CDR2 YYEKEE (reference sequence). Trimming stripped 3 bases from V and 0 bases from J, with 7 bases between. CDR3 length: 15 residues. Sequencing was performed on PBMCs. The receptor was isolated from a woman between 18 and 29 years old in good health and CMV-seronegative. The V gene is TRBV5-5, the J gene TRBJ1-6; D uncertain. The CDR3 reads CASSSESSYNSPLHF. As DNA, the CDR3 is TGTGCCAGCAGCTCGGAGAGCTCCTATAATTCACCCCTCCACTTT. Full variable domain (rest looked up from reference TRBV5-5 and TRBJ1-6): DAGVTQSPTHLIKTRGQQVTLRCSPISGHKSVSWYQQVLGQGPQFIFQYYEKEERGRGNFPDRFSARQFPNYSSELNVNALLLGDSALYLCASSSESSYNSPLHFGNGTRLTVT.